The TCR beta chain under discussion was sequenced for a study of shared clonotypes between healthy human individuals. On this clone itself: Its target is unknown.

The study's findings and limits: Generally, estimated richness proved larger in naive subsets than it did in memory subsets.

Trimming removed 5 bases from V and 7 bases from J; junction bases left unmatched: 5. The CDR3 extends over 13 amino acids. The germline CDR1 and CDR2 sequences are SGHTA and FQGNSA. The protocol was immunoSEQ multiplex PCR, while the TCRdb copy is restricted to in-frame clones and leaves out a portion. The data contain over 2 million clones, around 93% of them singletons. The sample taken for sequencing was naive CD4+ T cells from PBMCs. Subset indicated: CD45RA+ positively selected. This chain links TRBV7-2 with TRBJ2-1; 7 nucleotides line up with TRBD1. This TCR came from a man aged 18-30 years in good health. Some clones in this sample may be carry-over from other donors' samples. The CDR3 coding sequence is TGTGCCAGCAGCCTCGGACAGGTAAATGAGCAGTTCTTC. It is translated as CASSLGQVNEQFF.